The 21 T cell receptor beta chains reported below all come from one sample, sequenced in a study of patients and donors after allogeneic stem cell transplantation. TCRdb independently ran MiXCR on the RT-PCR reads; one entry per CDR3 protein. The table shows hundreds of thousands of distinct CDR3 sequences, with about a sixth occurring only once. The material sequenced was blood, either unsorted or a sorted T cell fraction (not recorded which). The receptors were sampled from a human donor who was either an allogeneic HSCT recipient or a stem cell or donor lymphocyte infusion donor (not recorded which). It is not recorded whose cells these are; they may come from a transplant donor.

This clonotype has just a few counts. The CDR3 DNA follows: TGTGCCAGCAGGACAAGCGGGAGGGCCTATTTGGAGACCCAGTACTTC. Encoded protein: CASRTSGRAYLETQYF. This sequence joins TRBV3-1 and TRBJ2-5; 10 bases match TRBD2. J gave up 5 bases and V 6 bases, and 12 bases lay outside the gene matches. This CDR3 spans 16 amino acids. Germline CDR1 and CDR2: LGHDT and YNNKEL (reference sequence).

This clonotype was observed a few times. The chain has TRBV18 and TRBJ1-2, with 9 bases matching TRBD1. The germline gives CDR1 KGHSH, CDR2 LQKENI. Trimming removed 9 bases from V and 1 base from J; junction bases left unmatched: 6. The CDR3 consists of 14 residues. In DNA, the CDR3 is TGTGCCAGTTCTACAGGGGGCATTAACTATGGCTACACCTTC. It translates to CASSTGGINYGYTF.

This clonotype came up many times. The chain joins TRBV12-3 or TRBV12-4 to TRBJ2-2, with a weak D call TRBD1 (6 bases). CDR3 length: 15 residues. Between the trimmed V and J ends, which lost 0 bases and 1 base, there was a span of 6 bases. In nucleotides, the CDR3 is TGTGCCAGCAGTTTAGCGACAGGGAACACCGGGGAGCTGTTTTTT. As protein: CASSLATGNTGELFF.

This chain uses TRBV20-1 with TRBJ2-1; D gene ambiguous. V lost 3 bases and J lost 4, with 10 bases in between. This CDR3 is built from 13 residues. Germline CDR1 and CDR2: DFQATT and SNEGSKA (reference sequence). The CDR3 loop reads CSASWPVYNEQFF. The CDR3 nucleotides are TGCAGTGCTAGTTGGCCAGTGTACAATGAGCAGTTCTTC.

This clonotype was counted a few times. J is TRBJ2-7 and V is TRBV20-1, with a possible D match to TRBD1 (6 bases). There are 14 residues in the CDR3. CDR1 is DFQATT and CDR2 is SNEGSKA in the germline V gene (reference sequence). The V end lost 4 bases, the J end lost 3 bases, and 16 bases lay between the germline ends. The CDR3 nucleotides read TGCAGTGCTATAGAGGGACACAGAATCTACGAGCAGTACTTC. It codes for CSAIEGHRIYEQYF.

This chain uses TRBV20-1 with TRBJ1-1; D is ambiguous. Germline CDR1 and CDR2: DFQATT and SNEGSKA (reference sequence). The CDR3 loop spans 11 amino acids. V lost 3 bases, J lost 3 bases, and 5 bases lay in between. CDR3 sequence reads: CSASGHTEAFF. The CDR3 nucleotides are TGCAGTGCTAGTGGGCACACTGAAGCTTTCTTT.

This clonotype was recorded a few times. This chain links TRBV4-1 with TRBJ1-4; the D is unclear. The CDR3 runs 16 residues. From germline, CDR1 is MGHRA and CDR2 YSYEKL. Trimming cost V 2 bases and J 5 bases, with 15 bases left between them. CDR3 region: CASSQPVRAVNEKLFF. The CDR3 DNA follows: TGCGCCAGCAGCCAACCGGTCCGGGCGGTAAATGAAAAACTGTTTTTT.

In its sample, this clonotype was seen a few times. The chain recombines TRBV4-1 with TRBJ2-7, with 7 nucleotides matching TRBD1. There are 15 residues in the CDR3. Trimming took 0 bases from V and 7 from J; bases not matched to a gene: 9. Germline V gene sequence: CDR1 MGHRA, CDR2 YSYEKL. This CDR3 is CASSQDPDRAEEQYF. The CDR3 coding sequence is TGCGCCAGCAGCCAAGACCCTGACAGGGCTGAAGAGCAGTACTTC.

This CDR3 reads CASSLLAGLGTDTQYF. The CDR3 DNA follows: TGTGCCAGCAGTTTATTAGCGGGTCTCGGCACAGATACGCAGTATTTT. The chain joins TRBV27 to TRBJ2-3; 7 nucleotides match TRBD2. The CDR3 runs to 16 residues. The germline CDR1 and CDR2 sequences are MNHEY and SMNVEV (reference sequence). The J segment lost 1 base and the V segment lost 1 base, leaving 5 bases of the junction unmatched.

This clonotype was counted at least ten times. The rearrangement links TRBV7-9 to TRBJ1-1; possibly TRBD1 for D (5 bases). The CDR3 consists of 14 residues. The germline V and J ends were trimmed by 4 bases and 4 bases, with 13 bases remaining between them. The germline gives CDR1 SEHNR, CDR2 FQNEAQ (reference sequence). The DNA of the CDR3 is TGTGCCAGCAGCTCAACACCGGGGGGCACTGAAGCTTTCTTT. This encodes CASSSTPGGTEAFF.

This clonotype appeared many times. J is TRBJ1-1 and V is TRBV6-5; D remains ambiguous. Per germline, CDR1 MNHEY and CDR2 SVGAGI. This CDR3 has 11 residues. V was cut by 7 bases and J by 1 base, with 4 bases left in between. The CDR3 loop is CASNRNTEAFF. The CDR3 DNA sequence: TGTGCCAGCAACAGGAACACTGAAGCTTTCTTT.

This rearrangement joins TRBV7-9 to TRBJ2-7; possible D gene TRBD2, 5 bases. The CDR3 sequence is 15 residues long. Looked up from germline, CDR1 is SEHNR and CDR2 is FQNEAQ (reference sequence). Trimming took 4 bases from V and 5 from J, leaving 18 bases between them. The CDR3 DNA is TGTGCCAGCAGCTCCCCCGAGACTAAGAAAGACGAGCAGTACTTC. Translated: CASSSPETKKDEQYF.

The chain joins TRBV20-1 to TRBJ2-7, with D tentatively TRBD1 (6 bases). Trimming removed 3 bases from V and 2 bases from J, with 11 bases in between. CDR3 size: 13 residues. In germline, CDR1 is DFQATT, CDR2 SNEGSKA (reference sequence). In DNA form, the CDR3 reads TGCAGTGCTAGCACAGGGCCAACCTACGAGCAGTACTTC. Translation: CSASTGPTYEQYF.

This clonotype occurred many times. The rearrangement uses TRBV28 and TRBJ2-2, with TRBD1 matching over 9 bases. Losses at the gene ends were 3 bases for V and 5 bases for J; bases not matched to a gene: 4. Per germline, CDR1 MDHEN and CDR2 SYDVKM. CDR3 length: 15 residues. As DNA, the CDR3 is TGTGCCAGCAGTTTGGGGACAGGGAGGACCGGGGAGCTGTTTTTT. Encoded protein: CASSLGTGRTGELFF.

This clonotype came up a few times. This chain links TRBV27 with TRBJ2-1; 7 positions agree with TRBD1. V dropped 5 bases and J dropped 5; count of bases not matched to a gene: 6. Germline-derived CDR1 and CDR2 are MNHEY and SMNVEV (reference sequence). CDR3 size: 14 residues. CDR3 nucleotides: TGTGCCAGCAGTCTGACAGGGTGGGACAATGAGCAGTTCTTC. It translates to CASSLTGWDNEQFF.

A few counts support this clonotype. The chain recombines TRBV20-1 with TRBJ2-7; a weak D match, TRBD1 (5 bases). Germline V gene sequence: CDR1 DFQATT, CDR2 SNEGSKA (reference sequence). The CDR3 is 12 amino acids. V was trimmed by 4 bases and J by 3 bases, leaving 10 bases between them. The CDR3 protein is CSAKRQLYEQYF. For the CDR3, the DNA is TGCAGTGCTAAACGACAGCTCTACGAGCAGTACTTC.

This clonotype occurred a few times. This chain joins TRBV5-1 and TRBJ1-3; TRBD1 is a possible D gene (5 bases). The CDR3 totals 15 residues. From germline, CDR1 is SGHRS and CDR2 YFSETQ. V was shortened by 4 bases and J by 4 bases, with 15 bases between the two germline ends. CDR3 sequence (DNA): TGCGCCAGCAGCCCGCGGGGGGGAGGAGGAAACACCATATATTTT. This codes for CASSPRGGGGNTIYF.

Ten or more counts support this clonotype. The chain carries TRBV12-3 or TRBV12-4 and TRBJ2-1, with 13 bases matching TRBD2. J lost 15 bases, V lost 1 base, and 9 bases had no gene match. The CDR3 is 15 amino acids. The CDR3 loop is CASSLETSGGPGVFF. The CDR3, as DNA: TGTGCCAGCAGTTTAGAGACTAGCGGGGGGCCAGGGGTGTTCTTC.

This clonotype was detected a few times. The chain links TRBV19 to TRBJ2-2; 13 bases are shared with TRBD2. V was pared by 6 bases and J by 15 bases, with 10 bases of the junction left unmatched. This CDR3 has 14 amino acids. Germline V gene data show CDR1 as LNHDA and CDR2 as SQIVND (reference sequence). The CDR3 reads CASRVLGLAGEVFF. The DNA for the CDR3 is TGTGCCAGTAGAGTTCTAGGACTAGCGGGAGAGGTGTTTTTT.

V usage is TRBV5-4 and J usage is TRBJ1-1, with D tentatively TRBD1 (5 bases). This CDR3 spans 13 amino acids. The V end was cut by 2 bases, the J end by 8 bases, with 13 bases between. Germline lookup yields CDR1 SGHNT and CDR2 YYREEE (reference sequence). CDR3 protein: CASSFQEGREAFF. CDR3 bases: TGTGCCAGCAGCTTTCAAGAGGGACGGGAAGCTTTCTTT.

This clonotype was detected only a few times. V and J are TRBV5-1 and TRBJ2-1; no clear D. Germline V gene sequence: CDR1 SGHRS, CDR2 YFSETQ. Trimming cost V 4 bases and J 3 bases, with 17 bases left between them. This CDR3 spans 16 amino acids. As DNA, the CDR3 is TGCGCCAGCAGCGTCGAGGAGTTCCCATTCTACAATGAGCAGTTCTTC. The encoded protein is CASSVEEFPFYNEQFF. Using reference TRBV5-1 and TRBJ2-1 for the parts outside the CDR3, the full variable domain is KAGVTQTPRYLIKTRGQQVTLSCSPISGHRSVSWYQQTPGQGLQFLFEYFSETQRNKGNFPGRFSGRQFSNSRSEMNVSTLELGDSALYLCASSVEEFPFYNEQFFGPGTRLTVL.